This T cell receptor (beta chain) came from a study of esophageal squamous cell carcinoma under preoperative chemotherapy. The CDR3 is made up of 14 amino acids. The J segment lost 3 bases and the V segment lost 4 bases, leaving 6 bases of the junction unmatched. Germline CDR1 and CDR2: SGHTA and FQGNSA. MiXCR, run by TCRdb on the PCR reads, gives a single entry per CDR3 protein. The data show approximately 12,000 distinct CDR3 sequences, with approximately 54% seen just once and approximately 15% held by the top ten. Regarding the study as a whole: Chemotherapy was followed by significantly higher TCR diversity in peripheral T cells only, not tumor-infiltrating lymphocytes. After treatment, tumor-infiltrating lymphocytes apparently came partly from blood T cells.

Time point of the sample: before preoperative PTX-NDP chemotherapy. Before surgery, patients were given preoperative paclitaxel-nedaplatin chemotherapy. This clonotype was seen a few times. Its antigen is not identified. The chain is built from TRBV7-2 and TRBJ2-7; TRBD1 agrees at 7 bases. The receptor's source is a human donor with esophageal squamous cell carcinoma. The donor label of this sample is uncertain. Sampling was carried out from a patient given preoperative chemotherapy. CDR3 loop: CASSSGQDVYEQYF. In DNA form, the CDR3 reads TGTGCCAGCAGCTCTGGACAGGATGTCTACGAGCAGTACTTC.